The 18 T cell receptor beta chains below were found in one sample sequenced in a study of blood T cell repertoires in COVID-19. TCRdb's table, derived via immunoSEQ multiplex PCR, lists solely in-frame clones and lacks some. The sample lists around 200,000 clones, 85% to 90% occurring once. Sequenced sample: peripheral blood. These receptors all come from a man aged 50 or older with acute or convalescent COVID-19.

The rearrangement joins TRBV6-5 to TRBJ1-1; D is undetermined. V was trimmed by 5 bases and J by 0 bases, leaving 10 bases between them. Germline V lookup: CDR1 MNHEY, CDR2 SVGAGI. CDR3 length: 14 residues. CDR3 region: CASSLAVMNTEAFF. CDR3 nucleotide sequence: TGTGCCAGCAGTCTCGCAGTTATGAACACTGAAGCTTTCTTT.

This chain links TRBV28 with TRBJ1-3; D gene unclear. CDR3 length equals 16 residues. V was cut by 5 bases and J by 0 bases, with 14 bases left in between. Per the germline V gene, CDR1 is MDHEN and CDR2 is SYDVKM. This CDR3 reads CASSLSPAGSGNTIYF. CDR3 coding DNA: TGTGCCAGCAGTCTTTCCCCGGCGGGCTCTGGAAACACCATATATTTT.

This clone was seen once. CDR3 sequence (DNA): TGTGCCAGTAGTATATCGTCGTGGGGCCTTGACTATGGCTACACCTTC. Translating it yields CASSISSWGLDYGYTF. J is TRBJ1-2 and V is TRBV19; weak D call: TRBD1 (5 bases). Germline CDR1 LNHDA, CDR2 SQIVND (reference sequence). The CDR3 contains 16 residues. The ends were cut back, 2 bases at V and 3 bases at J, with 16 bases in the middle.

This sequence joins TRBV19 and TRBJ1-4; 7 bases fit TRBD1. J was trimmed by 5 bases and V by 10 bases; bases with no gene match: 7. This CDR3 contains 13 residues. Germline-derived CDR1 and CDR2 are LNHDA and SQIVND (reference sequence). The CDR3: CATNRGPNEKLFF. The DNA for the CDR3 is TGTGCCACAAACAGGGGACCCAATGAAAAACTGTTTTTT.

The CDR3 DNA sequence: TGTGCCAGCAGCTCCGGACAGCTTAATGAAAAACTGTTTTTT. It is translated as CASSSGQLNEKLFF. The J gene is TRBJ1-4, the V gene TRBV11-2, with a possible D match to TRBD1 (6 bases). V was clipped by 4 bases and J by 4 bases, with 10 bases between them. Germline CDR1 is SGHAT and CDR2 is FQNNGV. The length of the CDR3 is 14 residues.

The genes are TRBV3-1 (or the pseudogene TRBV3-2) and TRBJ2-6; TRBD1 matches at 8 bases. CDR3 length equals 17 residues. V lost 5 bases to trimming and J lost 1 base; unmatched junction nucleotides: 7. The V gene's germline CDR1 is LGHDT and CDR2 YNNKEL (reference sequence). CDR3 bases: TGTGCCAGCAGCAGGCAGGGGGCAGGGTCTGGGGCCAACGTCCTGACTTTC. Its protein is CASSRQGAGSGANVLTF.

The CDR3 here is CASSVGQGTNSNQPQHF. The CDR3 bases are TGTGCCAGCAGCGTCGGACAGGGCACTAATAGCAATCAGCCCCAGCATTTT. The V call is TRBV9, the J call TRBJ1-5, with 8 bases lining up with TRBD1. CDR1 and CDR2 from the germline V gene are SGDLS and YYNGEE. The ends lost 2 bases at V and 0 bases at J; junction bases unmatched: 7. CDR3 length equals 17 residues.

This clone was observed a few times. The genes are TRBV21-1 and TRBJ1-2; the D call TRBD1 from the table was never checked on the DNA. TRBV21-1 corresponds to a pseudogene. CDR3 length: 15 amino acids. The chain's CDR3 is CASSKPRQGENGYTF. The CDR3 nucleotides are TGTGCCAGCAGCAAACCCCGACAGGGTGAGAATGGCTACACCTTC.

The V and J genes are TRBV11-3 and TRBJ1-1; D remains unclear. CDR1 and CDR2 (germline): SGHNT, YENEEA. The V and J ends lost 1 base and 4 bases respectively, with 7 bases between them. The CDR3 covers 13 residues. The CDR3 region has the DNA TGTGCCAGCAGCTTAGTTGGCAGCACTGAAGCTTTCTTT. This translates into CASSLVGSTEAFF.

This clone has a single count. The chain carries TRBV27 and TRBJ2-7, with 8 bases lining up with TRBD2. Germline-derived CDR1 and CDR2 are MNHEY and SMNVEV (reference sequence). J lost 0 bases, V lost 0 bases, and 1 base had no gene match. The CDR3 contains 15 residues. CDR3 protein: CASSLSSGGSYEQYV. The CDR3 DNA follows: TGTGCCAGCAGTTTATCCAGCGGGGGCTCCTACGAGCAGTACGTC.

CDR3 sequence (DNA): TGTGCCAGCAGTGTGACAGGGCCTCCCTCCTACGAGCAGTACTTC. It is translated as CASSVTGPPSYEQYF. The rearrangement links TRBV28 to TRBJ2-7; TRBD1 matches 7 bases. Per the germline V gene, CDR1 is MDHEN and CDR2 is SYDVKM. With V trimmed by 5 bases and J by 0 bases, 7 bases remained unmatched. CDR3 size: 15 residues.

The rearrangement joins TRBV3-1 (or the pseudogene TRBV3-2) to TRBJ1-4; D unresolved. This CDR3 comprises 15 residues. Trimming took off 0 bases at V and 10 bases at J, with 15 bases between the two ends. Germline V gene lookup returns CDR1 LGHDT and CDR2 YNNKEL (reference sequence). The CDR3 loop reads CASSQDLVQERKLFF. CDR3 in DNA: TGTGCCAGCAGCCAAGATCTTGTCCAGGAAAGAAAACTGTTTTTT.

The V call is TRBV19, the J call TRBJ1-1, with TRBD1 identical over 7 bases. Germline CDR1 and CDR2: LNHDA and SQIVND (reference sequence). The CDR3 runs to 15 residues. The J segment lost 0 bases and the V segment lost 4 bases, leaving 5 bases of the junction unmatched. The CDR3: CASSRTGELNTEAFF. The CDR3 DNA is TGTGCCAGTAGTAGGACAGGAGAATTGAACACTGAAGCTTTCTTT. Drawing the rest from reference TRBV19 and TRBJ1-1, the complete variable domain is DGGITQSPKYLFRKEGQNVTLSCEQNLNHDAMYWYRQDPGQGLRLIYYSQIVNDFQKGDIAEGYSVSREKKESFPLTVTSAQKNPTAFYLCASSRTGELNTEAFFGQGTRLTVV.

The V gene is TRBV30, the J gene TRBJ1-1; a possible D gene is TRBD1 (6 bases). CDR1 is GTSNPN, CDR2 SVGIG, per germline (reference sequence). Trimming removed 4 bases at V and 5 bases at J, with 14 bases between. The CDR3 is 13 amino acids. CDR3 residues: CAWIGRGDTEAFF. For the CDR3, the DNA is TGTGCCTGGATTGGCAGGGGAGATACTGAAGCTTTCTTT. Using reference TRBV30 and TRBJ1-1 for the parts outside the CDR3, the full variable domain is SQTIHQWPATLVQPVGSPLSLECTVEGTSNPNLYWYRQAAGRGLQLLFYSVGIGQISSEVPQNLSASRPQDRQFILSSKKLLLSDSGFYLCAWIGRGDTEAFFGQGTRLTVV.

The chain uses TRBV5-4 and TRBJ2-3; D not resolved. CDR1 and CDR2 (germline): SGHNT, YYREEE (reference sequence). The CDR3 has 12 amino acids. V lost 2 bases and J lost 5, with 6 bases in between. Written as DNA, the CDR3 is TGTGCCAGCAGCTTAACGGGAGATACGCAGTATTTT. It is translated as CASSLTGDTQYF.

This chain links TRBV3-1 (or the pseudogene TRBV3-2) with TRBJ1-1; TRBD1 is a possible D gene (5 bases). CDR1 and CDR2 from the germline V gene are LGHDT and YNNKEL (reference sequence). V was clipped by 5 bases and J by 4 bases, with 11 bases between them. The CDR3 totals 13 residues. CDR3 nucleotide sequence: TGTGCCAGCAGCGATGGGGGGGGCACTGAAGCTTTCTTT. Protein: CASSDGGGTEAFF.

CDR3 DNA sequence: TGTGCCAGCAGCCTAAAGGGGGCTAGCGGGAGGCCCAACACCGGGGAGCTGTTTTTT. Its translation is CASSLKGASGRPNTGELFF. The chain joins TRBV7-3 to TRBJ2-2; TRBD2 aligns across 11 bases. The CDR3 runs 19 residues. The germline gives CDR1 SGHTA, CDR2 FQGTGA. The V and J ends lost 5 bases and 2 bases, in that order; junction bases with no gene match: 13.

This clone showed up just once. The chain has TRBV7-9 and TRBJ2-3, with D perhaps matching TRBD2 (6 bases). This CDR3 has 14 amino acids. The germline gives CDR1 SEHNR, CDR2 FQNEAQ (reference sequence). V was pared by 3 bases and J by 8 bases, with 15 bases between. The CDR3 region has the DNA TGTGCCAGCAGCTTTTCCGGGACTCCAGGTACGCAGTATTTT. This encodes CASSFSGTPGTQYF.